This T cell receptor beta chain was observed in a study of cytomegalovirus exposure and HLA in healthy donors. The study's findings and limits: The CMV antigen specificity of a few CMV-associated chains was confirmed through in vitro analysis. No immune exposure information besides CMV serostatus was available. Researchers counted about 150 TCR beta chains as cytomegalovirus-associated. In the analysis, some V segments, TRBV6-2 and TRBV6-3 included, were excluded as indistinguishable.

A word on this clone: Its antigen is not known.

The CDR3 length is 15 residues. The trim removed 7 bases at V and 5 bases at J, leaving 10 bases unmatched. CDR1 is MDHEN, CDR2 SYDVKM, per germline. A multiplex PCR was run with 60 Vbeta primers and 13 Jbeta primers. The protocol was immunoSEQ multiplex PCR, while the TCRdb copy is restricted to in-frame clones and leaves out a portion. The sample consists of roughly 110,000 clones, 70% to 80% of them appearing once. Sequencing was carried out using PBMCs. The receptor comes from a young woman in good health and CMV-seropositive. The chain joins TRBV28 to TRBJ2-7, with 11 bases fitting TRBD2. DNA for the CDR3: TGTGCCAGCACCATACTAGCGGGAGCTTTCCACGAGCAGTACTTC. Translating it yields CASTILAGAFHEQYF.